This TCR beta chain was sequenced for a study of response to subunit inactivated influenza vaccine. General observations from the study: After each seasonal influenza vaccination, few new T cells are recruited, the authors suggested.

MiXCR was run by TCRdb on the RT-PCR reads, yielding one entry per CDR3 protein. Here the sample spans about 570,000 distinct CDR3 sequences, about an eighth being singletons. Germline CDR1 is SGHRS and CDR2 is YFSETQ. The CDR3 covers 14 residues. V lost 4 bases, J lost 1 base, and 9 bases lay in between. This clonotype was observed a handful of times. Its matching antigen is unknown. V is TRBV5-1 and J is TRBJ1-3; no definite D call. Material: PBMCs from blood, obtained on the day of vaccination. This TCR was sampled from a man in his fifties or sixties who received an inactivated influenza vaccine. CDR3 coding DNA: TGCGCCAGCAGCCCGGATGGTTCTGGAAACACCATATATTTT. Encoded protein: CASSPDGSGNTIYF.